Sequencing of this T cell receptor (beta chain) was carried out in a study of early stage breast cancer tumors. Notes on the study in general: Comparing each tissue with blood distinguished tumor from normal in about 90% of the 16 patients. Enriched TCRB sequences shared across patients were mostly commonly generated sequences.

Only in-frame clones appear in the TCRdb table, and some are missing; sequencing was by immunoSEQ multiplex PCR. This table has more than 60,000 clones, approximately 80% appearing once. This clone was seen more than once but under ten times. Antigen: not known. Losses at the gene ends were 7 bases for V and 6 bases for J; bases not matched to a gene: 5. Germline V gene sequence: CDR1 ENHRY, CDR2 SYGVKD. The CDR3 spans 13 residues. The chain employs TRBV10-3 and TRBJ2-1, with 8 bases fitting TRBD2. Sample: blood. The sequence was collected from a person aged 55 to 75 with breast cancer. Written as DNA, the CDR3 is TGTGCCATCACTTTCGCGGGAGGCAATGAGCAGTTCTTC. It yields the protein CAITFAGGNEQFF.